Described below is a single T cell receptor beta chain sequence and its context. What it binds is unknown. Germline lookup yields CDR1 GTSNPN and CDR2 SVGIG (reference sequence). The CDR3 has 16 residues. Trimming left V 1 base short and J 0 bases short, with 13 bases between. This entry comes from a study of cytomegalovirus exposure and HLA in healthy donors. Study outcomes and limitations: Certain sequence variants were highly shared and formed a cluster, and this cluster was likely a sequencing artifact.

With 60 Vbeta and 13 Jbeta primers, the PCR was carried out. Sequencing used immunoSEQ multiplex PCR; TCRdb keeps in-frame clones, though not all of them. The sample holds approximately 77,000 clones; about 75% are singletons and the top ten take 4.9%. Input material: PBMCs. The receptor was derived from a man aged 55 to 69 in good health and CMV-seropositive. The chain is built from TRBV30 and TRBJ1-5; weak D call: TRBD1 (6 bases). The CDR3 nucleotides are TGTGCCTGGAGTGGACAGGCGGATAATAGCAATCAGCCCCAGCATTTT. Protein product: CAWSGQADNSNQPQHF.